A single sample is the source of the 28 T cell receptor beta chains below, sequenced in a study of Ad26.COV2.S vaccination and SARS-CoV-2 variants. Using immunoSEQ multiplex PCR, the repertoire was profiled, and TCRdb retains in-frame clones only, with some absent. The sample consists of 450,000 to 550,000 clones, roughly 89% of them appearing once. As to treatment: 15 to 20 received Ad26.COV2.S at low or high dose, single or two shots; several received placebo; per-sample allocation not given. Samples analyzed were those drawn on day 63 after the first vaccine or placebo injection. This specimen consisted of peripheral blood, obtained in a trial of Ad26.COV2.S vaccine versus placebo. These receptors came from a person between 18 and 65 years old who received the Ad26.COV2.S COVID-19 vaccine or a placebo.

The chain is built from TRBV7-9 and TRBJ2-1; the match to TRBD1 covers 8 bases. CDR3 length: 17 residues. Germline trimming cut 5 bases from V and 7 bases from J; bases unmatched to any gene: 16. The germline gives CDR1 SEHNR, CDR2 FQNEAQ (reference sequence). The CDR3 DNA sequence: TGTGCCAGCAGCCCAGCTGACAGGGGCGATTGGGTAAATGAGCAGTTCTTC. Its protein is CASSPADRGDWVNEQFF.

The chain carries TRBV27 and TRBJ2-5; D might be TRBD2 (5 bases). This CDR3 comprises 15 residues. The germline CDR1 and CDR2 sequences are MNHEY and SMNVEV (reference sequence). Between the trimmed V and J ends, which lost 6 bases and 0 bases, there was a span of 14 bases. The CDR3 coding sequence is TGTGCCAGCAGCCGGGGTGGAGCGAACCAAGAGACCCAGTACTTC. Its translation is CASSRGGANQETQYF.

The chain links TRBV24-1 to TRBJ2-3; D may match TRBD1 or TRBD2 (5 bases each). This CDR3 region has 16 residues. The V gene's germline CDR1 is KGHDR and CDR2 SFDVKD. The germline V and J ends were trimmed by 1 base and 0 bases, with 10 bases remaining between them. CDR3 nucleotides: TGTGCCACCAGTGATTTAGGGGACCGTAGCACAGATACGCAGTATTTT. It codes for CATSDLGDRSTDTQYF.

This sequence joins TRBV5-1 and TRBJ2-5; D may be TRBD1 (7 bases). Germline values: CDR1 SGHRS, CDR2 YFSETQ. V dropped 0 bases and J dropped 1 base, with 16 bases sitting between them. This CDR3 comprises 17 residues. CDR3 coding DNA: TGCGCCAGCAGCTTGGCTTTGGCGGGACAGCCCCAAGAGACCCAGTACTTC. It translates to CASSLALAGQPQETQYF.

This clone showed up just once. The chain links TRBV27 to TRBJ1-5; no clear D gene. In germline, CDR1 is MNHEY, CDR2 SMNVEV (reference sequence). This CDR3 comprises 12 residues. Deletions cut 8 bases from V and 1 base from J, with 6 bases between. The CDR3 nucleotides are TGTGCCAGCCGAAGCAGCAATCAGCCCCAGCATTTT. Its protein product is CASRSSNQPQHF.

This clone was picked up one time. The V and J genes are TRBV6-1 and TRBJ2-7; TRBD2 matches 7 bases. There are 14 residues in the CDR3. Germline assignment: CDR1 MNHNS and CDR2 SASEGT. V gave up 1 base and J gave up 6 bases; unmatched junction bases: 6. The CDR3 region has the DNA TGTGCCAGCAGTGAAGGGACTAGGAGAACCGAGCAGTACGTC. It yields the protein CASSEGTRRTEQYV.

The rearrangement joins TRBV5-5 to TRBJ2-7; D gene uncertain. The CDR3 totals 11 residues. Deletions cut 2 bases from V and 9 bases from J, with 9 bases between. Germline V gene data show CDR1 as SGHKS and CDR2 as YYEKEE (reference sequence). The CDR3: CASSFFSGQYV. CDR3 DNA sequence: TGTGCCAGCAGCTTTTTTTCCGGGCAGTACGTC.

This sequence joins TRBV28 and TRBJ1-2; 7 positions agree with TRBD1. The germline gives CDR1 MDHEN, CDR2 SYDVKM. J gave up 7 bases and V 2 bases, and 7 bases lay outside the gene matches. The CDR3 has 14 residues. In DNA, the CDR3 is TGTGCCAGCAGTTTAAGTTACACAGGGGCTGGCTACACCTTC. Translated: CASSLSYTGAGYTF.

The gene calls are TRBV5-1 and TRBJ1-6; 7 positions match TRBD1. V dropped 7 bases and J dropped 5; count of bases not matched to a gene: 12. This CDR3 comprises 16 residues. The germline V gene has CDR1 SGHRS and CDR2 YFSETQ. The CDR3 DNA reads TGCGCCAGCCACCCAACTGGACAGGACGATAATTCACCCCTCCACTTT. It codes for CASHPTGQDDNSPLHF.

This clone has only one observation. V is TRBV5-4 and J is TRBJ2-3; D gene unclear. V lost 4 bases and J lost 2, with 11 bases in between. There are 14 residues in the CDR3. The V gene's germline CDR1 is SGHNT and CDR2 YYREEE (reference sequence). CDR3 DNA: TGTGCCAGCAGCCTCCCTAGGTCCACAGATACGCAGTATTTT. It codes for CASSLPRSTDTQYF.

The V gene is TRBV5-4, the J gene TRBJ2-1, with a possible D match to TRBD1 (7 bases). The CDR3 is 17 amino acids. Germline CDR1 reads SGHNT; CDR2 reads YYREEE (reference sequence). Trimming took 5 bases from V and 4 from J, leaving 22 bases between them. In nucleotides, the CDR3 is TGTGCCAGCAGGGGAGGCAAGGTGACAGGGCAGTACAATGAGCAGTTCTTC. Translated, it gives CASRGGKVTGQYNEQFF.

The CDR3 DNA reads TGTGCCAGCAGTAAAACAGGGGGTAGGACGCAGTATTTT. Protein product: CASSKTGGRTQYF. The V call is TRBV6-5, the J call TRBJ2-3; 8 bases are a match to TRBD1. CDR1 MNHEY and CDR2 SVGAGI come from the germline V gene. This CDR3 has 13 amino acids. V was pared by 5 bases and J by 9 bases, with 7 bases of the junction left unmatched.

The genes are TRBV7-2 and TRBJ2-4, with 8 bases that match TRBD1. V was pared by 5 bases and J by 6 bases, with 9 bases of the junction left unmatched. Germline-derived CDR1 and CDR2 are SGHTA and FQGNSA. The CDR3 runs to 15 residues. CDR3 loop: CASSPKSGQGNIQYF. Written as DNA, the CDR3 is TGTGCCAGCAGCCCGAAATCCGGACAGGGAAACATTCAGTACTTC.

This chain joins TRBV4-3 and TRBJ2-1; possible D gene TRBD2, 6 bases. This CDR3 is built from 15 residues. The V end lost 1 base, the J end lost 2 bases, and 9 bases lay between the germline ends. Looked up from germline, CDR1 is LGHNA and CDR2 is YSLEER. The chain's CDR3 is CASSQGRVAYNEQFF. CDR3 DNA: TGCGCCAGCAGCCAAGGGAGGGTTGCCTACAATGAGCAGTTCTTC.

V gene TRBV7-8 combines with J gene TRBJ2-7; D ambiguous. The CDR3 has 12 amino acids. V was cut by 5 bases and J by 4 bases, with 9 bases left in between. Germline-derived CDR1 and CDR2 are SGHVS and FQNEAQ. CDR3 coding DNA: TGTGCCAGCAGCCGGTTCCGTTACGAGCAGTACTTC. It is translated as CASSRFRYEQYF.

CDR3 coding DNA: TGCGCCAGCAGCCATGGACAGGCGCAAGAGACCCAGTACTTC. Translating it yields CASSHGQAQETQYF. The chain carries TRBV5-1 and TRBJ2-5, with 7 bases fitting TRBD1. With V trimmed by 4 bases and J by 2 bases, 5 bases remained unmatched. The CDR3 is 14 residues long. Germline CDR1 is SGHRS and CDR2 is YFSETQ.

The chain joins TRBV4-2 to TRBJ1-3; TRBD1 matches 7 bases. V dropped 4 bases and J dropped 0; count of bases not matched to a gene: 9. The germline CDR1 and CDR2 sequences are LGHNA and YNFKEQ. The CDR3 runs to 17 residues. CDR3 sequence reads: CASSLARGQTSGNTIYF. CDR3 nucleotides: TGTGCCAGCAGCCTAGCACGGGGACAGACCTCTGGAAACACCATATATTTT.

The V gene is TRBV5-4, the J gene TRBJ2-7; no definite D call. The CDR3 covers 12 residues. Trimming stripped 3 bases from V and 5 bases from J, with 9 bases between. CDR1 and CDR2 from the germline V gene are SGHNT and YYREEE (reference sequence). For the CDR3, the DNA is TGTGCCAGCAGCTCCCTTTTTAACGAGCAGTACTTC. Its protein is CASSSLFNEQYF. The full variable domain, with the rest looked up from reference TRBV5-4 and TRBJ2-7, is ETGVTQSPTHLIKTRGQQVTLRCSSQSGHNTVSWYQQALGQGPQFIFQYYREEENGRGNFPPRFSGLQFPNYSSELNVNALELDDSALYLCASSSLFNEQYFGPGTRLTVT.

The CDR3 reads CSARVSPRSFF. Written as DNA, the CDR3 is TGCAGTGCTAGAGTATCACCCCGCTCGTTCTTC. This chain joins TRBV20-1 and TRBJ2-1; D ambiguous. Trimming pared 1 base from V and 15 bases from J, leaving 13 bases between. There are 11 residues in the CDR3. CDR1 DFQATT and CDR2 SNEGSKA come from the germline V gene (reference sequence).

The CDR3 nucleotides read TGTGCCAGCACCCTACGGGGCGGGATCACAGATACGCAGTATTTT. Encoded protein: CASTLRGGITDTQYF. V is TRBV11-2 and J is TRBJ2-3; D may be TRBD2 (6 bases). The CDR3 sequence is 15 residues long. Germline loops: CDR1 SGHAT, CDR2 FQNNGV. V lost 7 bases and J lost 2, with 16 bases in between.

This chain joins TRBV27 and TRBJ2-3; D call uncertain. The CDR3 covers 11 residues. CDR1 is MNHEY and CDR2 is SMNVEV in the germline V gene (reference sequence). The V end lost 5 bases, the J end lost 6 bases, and 6 bases lay between the germline ends. CDR3 nucleotide sequence: TGTGCCAGCAGTGCACTTGATACGCAGTATTTT. Its protein product is CASSALDTQYF.

V usage is TRBV5-1 and J usage is TRBJ2-3; D gene ambiguous. Germline V gene data show CDR1 as SGHRS and CDR2 as YFSETQ. The CDR3 loop spans 15 amino acids. V gave up 4 bases and J gave up 1 base, with 13 bases separating them. CDR3 in amino acids: CASSLFLGGTDTQYF. In nucleotides, the CDR3 is TGCGCCAGCAGCCTATTCCTTGGGGGCACAGATACGCAGTATTTT.

The rearrangement joins TRBV27 to TRBJ1-5; D gene ambiguous. Germline lookup yields CDR1 MNHEY and CDR2 SMNVEV (reference sequence). This CDR3 has 14 residues. The ends were cut back, 10 bases at V and 0 bases at J, with 13 bases in the middle. The CDR3 protein is CAIPKADSNQPQHF. The CDR3 nucleotides are TGTGCCATTCCGAAGGCGGATAGCAATCAGCCCCAGCATTTT.

V usage is TRBV28 and J usage is TRBJ2-1, with D maybe TRBD2 (7 bases). V was pared by 3 bases and J by 1 base, with 13 bases between. The CDR3 runs to 16 residues. Per the germline V gene, CDR1 is MDHEN and CDR2 is SYDVKM. Here the CDR3 reads CASSFAGAASYNEQFF. For the CDR3, the DNA is TGTGCCAGCAGTTTTGCGGGGGCCGCATCCTACAATGAGCAGTTCTTC.

The chain carries TRBV7-3 and TRBJ2-3; D unresolved. The CDR3 extends over 12 amino acids. Germline V gene data show CDR1 as SGHTA and CDR2 as FQGTGA. V was shortened by 0 bases and J by 6 bases, with 4 bases between the two germline ends. The CDR3 sequence is CASSLTGDTQYF. The CDR3 nucleotides read TGTGCCAGCAGCTTAACCGGGGATACGCAGTATTTT.

The rearrangement links TRBV5-6 to TRBJ1-2; 11 bases match TRBD1. CDR1 is SGHDT, CDR2 YYEEEE, per germline. The CDR3 is made up of 16 amino acids. V dropped 0 bases and J dropped 4; count of bases not matched to a gene: 5. The CDR3 is CASSLGPGTGGYGYTF. CDR3 coding DNA: TGTGCCAGCAGCTTGGGGCCCGGGACAGGGGGCTATGGCTACACCTTC.

V is TRBV5-1 and J is TRBJ1-6; D remains ambiguous. Germline V gene data show CDR1 as SGHRS and CDR2 as YFSETQ. Trimming took 5 bases from V and 7 from J, leaving 7 bases between them. This CDR3 region has 12 residues. For the CDR3, the DNA is TGCGCCAGCAGAACTCAAAATTCACCCCTCCACTTT. As protein: CASRTQNSPLHF.

This clone turned up a few times. This sequence joins TRBV25-1 and TRBJ1-6; D is ambiguous. Deletions cut 2 bases from V and 8 bases from J, with 4 bases between. The length of the CDR3 is 12 residues. Germline V gene lookup returns CDR1 MGHDK and CDR2 SYGVNS. The DNA of the CDR3 is TGTGCCAGCAGTGAACCAGATTCACCCCTCCACTTT. This translates into CASSEPDSPLHF.